This entry lists 3 T cell receptor beta chains sequenced from one sample in a study of CD8 T cells in ankylosing spondylitis listed by TCRdb under 2017. Beyond this particular receptor, the publication reports: Blood from ankylosing spondylitis patients appeared to be characterized by a TCR beta motif composed of roughly 8 highly homologous amino acid variants.

No antigen has been assigned to these receptors. Receptors were amplified or captured by 5' RACE. Sequencing was carried out with an Illumina HiSeq 2500. The raw public data were reprocessed by TCRdb itself: fastp quality trimming at Q25, MiXCR clonotype calling, in-frame beta chains only. Identical CDR3 protein sequences are pooled into one entry, listed with their most common genes and DNA. This sample gives almost 400,000 distinct CDR3 sequences in total; approximately 20% of them show up just once. The ten top clones hold about 15% of the sample. Source material: blood, either unsorted or a sorted T cell fraction (not recorded which). The receptor source for this set is a male donor with ankylosing spondylitis.

The chain links TRBV6-1 to TRBJ2-4, with 8 bases that match TRBD1. The CDR3 totals 15 residues. CDR1 MNHNS and CDR2 SASEGT come from the germline V gene. V trimming: 4 bases; J trimming: 7 bases; junction bases outside the gene matches: 9. Here the CDR3 reads CASSGQGASGNIQYF. In DNA form, the CDR3 reads TGTGCCAGCAGTGGCCAGGGGGCCAGCGGGAACATTCAGTACTTC.

This clonotype was seen more than once but under ten times. Germline is not matched at one junction end, which may reflect a read error. The rearrangement joins TRBV7-7 to TRBJ2-1; 8 nucleotides match TRBD2. The length of the CDR3 is 15 residues. Germline V gives CDR1 SSHAT, CDR2 FNYEAQ (reference sequence). CDR3 loop: CASSKSGSSYNEQFF. CDR3 coding DNA: TGTGCTAGCAGCAAGAGCGGGAGCTCCTACAATGAGCAGTTCTTC.

The chain recombines TRBV2 with TRBJ2-5, with D possibly TRBD2 on 5 matching bases. Germline V lookup: CDR1 SNHLY, CDR2 FYNNEI. The length of the CDR3 is 14 residues. Trimming pared 7 bases from V and 2 bases from J, leaving 14 bases between. The CDR3 DNA sequence: TGTGCCAGCAACCCTCTCGGGGTTCAAGAGACCCAGTACTTC. Protein: CASNPLGVQETQYF.